This T cell receptor beta chain was captured in a study of T cell repertoires in aging, cancer and after chemotherapy. Rearranged V-D-J TRB sequences were amplified with a mixed TRB-A/B primer pool. TCRdb independently ran MiXCR on the multiplex PCR reads; one entry per CDR3 protein. The sample records roughly 2,600 distinct CDR3 sequences, roughly 32% being singletons. Germline CDR1 reads SEHNR; CDR2 reads FQNEAQ (reference sequence). This CDR3 contains 17 residues. Trimming removed 1 base from V and 6 bases from J, with 18 bases in between. Peripheral blood genomic DNA, not sorted cells or RNA, was the template.

The receptor comes from a human donor with a solid tumor. The sequenced sample consisted of blood. The chain joins TRBV7-9 to TRBJ1-4; TRBD1 is a possible D gene (6 bases). The CDR3 spells CASSLGFTGALDEKLFF. The CDR3 DNA sequence: TGTGCCAGCAGCTTAGGATTCACGGGGGCCTTGGATGAAAAACTGTTTTTT.